This T cell receptor beta chain was recorded in a study of blood T cell repertoires in COVID-19. Study in general: Italy, Spain and the United States were the sources of the convalescent and acute COVID-19 samples. From T cells, B-cell-depleted T cells, or PBMCs came the material, which was cDNA or gDNA.

Donors were grouped by their self-reported clinical history. Under the authors' procedure: Reference gene primers were amplified, and this amplification served to estimate nucleated cell counts. TCRdb keeps only in-frame clones here, not all; method: immunoSEQ multiplex PCR. Clone size and the V and J calls come from that table; the DNA yielded D and trimming. The data contain a few hundred thousand clones, 85% to 90% of them singletons. This CDR3 comprises 20 residues. What was sequenced was PBMCs or T cells enriched from blood (not recorded which). The chain uses TRBV12-2 and TRBJ2-2; the table calls TRBD2, which could not be checked here. TRBV12-2 is termed a pseudogene. The TCR sequence derives from a woman in her 30s who had recovered from COVID-19. The CDR3 protein is CASRLALGNGWDRGTGELFF. The CDR3 DNA follows: TGTGCAAGTCGCTTAGCGCTAGGGAATGGGTGGGATCGGGGCACCGGGGAGCTGTTTTTT.